Reported below is one TCR beta chain. No antigen is known for it. V was trimmed by 5 bases and J by 7 bases, leaving 9 bases between them. The CDR3 has 11 amino acids. Looked up from germline, CDR1 is DFQATT and CDR2 is SNEGSKA (reference sequence). Healthy bone marrow donors formed the donor group. With 60 Vbeta and 13 Jbeta primers, the PCR was carried out. Here immunoSEQ multiplex PCR was the method, and the copy in TCRdb shows in-frame clones only, minus some. The table has around 170,000 clones, 81% seen once. This record belongs to a study of cytomegalovirus exposure and HLA in healthy donors. Study results and limitations: Most TCR beta V segments were productive about 90% or about 30% of the time in an earlier analysis. Among the sequence variants, a highly shared cluster was likely an artifact of sequencing. For TCR beta chains, V- and J-gene trimming was later linked to a missense DCLRE1C variant.

The V gene is TRBV20-1, the J gene TRBJ2-1; D not certain. The source of this sequence is a man in his fifties in good health and CMV-seropositive. Material: PBMCs. The CDR3 coding sequence is TGCAGTGCTCTCATTCAGAATGAGCAGTTCTTC. Encoded protein: CSALIQNEQFF.